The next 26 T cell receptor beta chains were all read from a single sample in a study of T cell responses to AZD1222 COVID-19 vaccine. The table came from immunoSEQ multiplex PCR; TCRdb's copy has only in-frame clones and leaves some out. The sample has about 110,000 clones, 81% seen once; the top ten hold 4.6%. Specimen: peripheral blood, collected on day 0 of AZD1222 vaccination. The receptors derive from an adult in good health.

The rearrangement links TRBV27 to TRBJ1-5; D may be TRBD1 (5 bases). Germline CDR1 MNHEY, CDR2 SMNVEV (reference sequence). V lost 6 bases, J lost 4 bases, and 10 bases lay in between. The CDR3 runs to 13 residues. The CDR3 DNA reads TGTGCCAGCAGCAGAAAGGGGAATCAGCCCCAGCATTTT. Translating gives CASSRKGNQPQHF.

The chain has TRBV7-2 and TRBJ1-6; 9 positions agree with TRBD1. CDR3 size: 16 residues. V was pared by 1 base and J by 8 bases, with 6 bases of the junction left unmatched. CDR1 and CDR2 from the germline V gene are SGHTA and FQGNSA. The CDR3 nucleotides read TGTGCCAGCAGCTTAGGGTGGACAGGGGCTTATTCACCCCTCCACTTT. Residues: CASSLGWTGAYSPLHF.

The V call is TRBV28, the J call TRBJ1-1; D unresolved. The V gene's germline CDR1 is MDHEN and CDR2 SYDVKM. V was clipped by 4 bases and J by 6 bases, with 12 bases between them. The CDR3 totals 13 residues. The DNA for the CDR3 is TGTGCCAGCAGTTCCCATATAATCCCTGAAGCTTTCTTT. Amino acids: CASSSHIIPEAFF. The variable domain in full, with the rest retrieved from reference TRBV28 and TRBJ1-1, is DVKVTQSSRYLVKRTGEKVFLECVQDMDHENMFWYRQDPGLGLRLIYFSYDVKMKEKGDIPEGYSVSREKKERFSLILESASTNQTSMYLCASSSHIIPEAFFGQGTRLTVV.

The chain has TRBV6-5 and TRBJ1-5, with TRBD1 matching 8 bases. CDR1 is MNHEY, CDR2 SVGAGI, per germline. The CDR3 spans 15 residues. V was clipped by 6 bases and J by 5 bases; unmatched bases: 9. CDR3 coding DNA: TGTGCCAGCAGGGGGGACAGGCAGCGGGATCAGCCCCAGCATTTT. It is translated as CASRGDRQRDQPQHF.

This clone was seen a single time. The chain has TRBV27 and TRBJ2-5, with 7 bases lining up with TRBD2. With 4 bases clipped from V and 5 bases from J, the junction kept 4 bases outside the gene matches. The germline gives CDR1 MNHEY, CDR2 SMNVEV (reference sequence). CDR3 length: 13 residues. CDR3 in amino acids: CASSWGGYETQYF. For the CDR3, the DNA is TGTGCCAGCAGTTGGGGGGGGTACGAGACCCAGTACTTC.

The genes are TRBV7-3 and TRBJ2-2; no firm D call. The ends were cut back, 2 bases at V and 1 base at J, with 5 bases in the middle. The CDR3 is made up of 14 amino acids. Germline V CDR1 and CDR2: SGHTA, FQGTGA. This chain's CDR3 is CASSLGLNTGELFF. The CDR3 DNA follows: TGTGCCAGCAGCTTAGGCCTGAACACCGGGGAGCTGTTTTTT. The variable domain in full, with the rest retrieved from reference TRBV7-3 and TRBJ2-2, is GAGVSQTPSNKVTEKGKYVELRCDPISGHTALYWYRQSLGQGPEFLIYFQGTGAADDSGLPNDRFFAVRPEGSVSTLKIQRTERGDSAVYLCASSLGLNTGELFFGEGSRLTVL.

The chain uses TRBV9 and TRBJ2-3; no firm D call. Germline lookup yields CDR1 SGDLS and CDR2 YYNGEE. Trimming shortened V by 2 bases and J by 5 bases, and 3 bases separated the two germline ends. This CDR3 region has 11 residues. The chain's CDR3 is CASSVRDTQYF. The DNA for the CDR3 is TGTGCCAGCAGCGTCAGAGATACGCAGTATTTT.

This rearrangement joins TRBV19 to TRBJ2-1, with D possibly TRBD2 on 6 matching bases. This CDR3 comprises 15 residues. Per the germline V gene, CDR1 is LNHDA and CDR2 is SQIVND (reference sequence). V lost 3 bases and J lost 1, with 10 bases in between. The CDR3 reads CASSMEGLSYNEQFF. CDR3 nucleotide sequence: TGTGCCAGTAGTATGGAGGGACTGTCCTACAATGAGCAGTTCTTC.

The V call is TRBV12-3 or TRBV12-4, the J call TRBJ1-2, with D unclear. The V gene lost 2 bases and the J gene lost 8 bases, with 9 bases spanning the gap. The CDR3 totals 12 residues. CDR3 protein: CASSLLRRGYTF. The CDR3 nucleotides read TGTGCCAGCAGTTTACTCCGAAGAGGCTACACCTTC.

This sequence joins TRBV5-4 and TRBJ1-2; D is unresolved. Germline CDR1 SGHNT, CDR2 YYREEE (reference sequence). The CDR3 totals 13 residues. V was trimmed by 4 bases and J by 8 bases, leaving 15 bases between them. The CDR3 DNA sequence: TGTGCCAGCAGCCCTTCTTGGGGTTTGGGCTACACCTTC. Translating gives CASSPSWGLGYTF.

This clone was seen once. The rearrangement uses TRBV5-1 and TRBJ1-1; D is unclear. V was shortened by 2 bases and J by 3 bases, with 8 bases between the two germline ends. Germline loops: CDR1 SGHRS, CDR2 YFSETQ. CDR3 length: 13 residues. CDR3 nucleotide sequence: TGCGCCAGCAGCTTAATGGATGACACTGAAGCTTTCTTT. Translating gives CASSLMDDTEAFF.

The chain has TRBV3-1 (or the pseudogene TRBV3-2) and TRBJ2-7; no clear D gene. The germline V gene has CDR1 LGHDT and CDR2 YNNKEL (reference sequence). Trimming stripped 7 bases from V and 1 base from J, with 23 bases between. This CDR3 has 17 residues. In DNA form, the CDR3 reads TGTGCCAGCACCCTAAGTTTCCACAAGCCAATATCCTACGAGCAGTACTTC. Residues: CASTLSFHKPISYEQYF.

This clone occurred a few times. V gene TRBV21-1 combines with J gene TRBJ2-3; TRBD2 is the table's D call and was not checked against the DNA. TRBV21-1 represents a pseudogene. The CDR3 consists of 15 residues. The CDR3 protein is CASGLAGGHTDTQYF. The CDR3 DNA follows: TGTGCCAGCGGACTAGCGGGAGGGCACACAGATACGCAGTATTTT.

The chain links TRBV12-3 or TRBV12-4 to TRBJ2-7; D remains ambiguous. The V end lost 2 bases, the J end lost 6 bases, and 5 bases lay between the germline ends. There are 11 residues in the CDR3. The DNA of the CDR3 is TGTGCCAGCAGTTTATGGCTCGAGCAGTACTTC. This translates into CASSLWLEQYF.

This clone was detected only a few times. CDR3 sequence: CSASIPGQNEQYF. Here the CDR3 DNA reads TGCAGTGCTAGTATACCAGGGCAAAACGAGCAGTACTTC. This chain connects TRBV20-1 to TRBJ2-7, with D perhaps matching TRBD1 (5 bases). This CDR3 contains 13 residues. Germline V gives CDR1 DFQATT, CDR2 SNEGSKA (reference sequence). The germline V and J ends were trimmed by 3 bases and 5 bases, with 14 bases remaining between them.

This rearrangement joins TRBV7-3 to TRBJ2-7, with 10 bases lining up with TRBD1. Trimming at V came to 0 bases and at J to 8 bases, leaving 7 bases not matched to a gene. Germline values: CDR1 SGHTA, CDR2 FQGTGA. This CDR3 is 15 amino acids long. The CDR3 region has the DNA TGTGCCAGCAGCTTAACCCTCCAGGACAGGGGGAAGCAGTACTTC. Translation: CASSLTLQDRGKQYF.

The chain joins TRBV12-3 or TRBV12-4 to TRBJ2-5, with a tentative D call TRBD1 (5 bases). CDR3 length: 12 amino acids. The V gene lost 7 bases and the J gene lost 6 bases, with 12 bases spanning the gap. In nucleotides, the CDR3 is TGTGCCAGCAAGCGTAAGGGGAAGACCCAGTACTTC. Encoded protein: CASKRKGKTQYF.

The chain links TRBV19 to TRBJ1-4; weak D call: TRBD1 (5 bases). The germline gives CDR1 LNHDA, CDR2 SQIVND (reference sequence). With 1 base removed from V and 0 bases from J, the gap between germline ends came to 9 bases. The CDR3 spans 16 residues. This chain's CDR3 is CASSIAQGSTNEKLFF. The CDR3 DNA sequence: TGTGCCAGTAGTATAGCCCAGGGCTCAACTAATGAAAAACTGTTTTTT.

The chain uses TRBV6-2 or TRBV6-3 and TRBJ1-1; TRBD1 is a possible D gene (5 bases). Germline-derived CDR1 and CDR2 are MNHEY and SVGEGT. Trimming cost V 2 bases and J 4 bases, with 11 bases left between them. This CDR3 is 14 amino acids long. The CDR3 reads CASSYAGYGTEAFF. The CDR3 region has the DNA TGTGCCAGCAGTTACGCAGGGTACGGCACTGAAGCTTTCTTT.

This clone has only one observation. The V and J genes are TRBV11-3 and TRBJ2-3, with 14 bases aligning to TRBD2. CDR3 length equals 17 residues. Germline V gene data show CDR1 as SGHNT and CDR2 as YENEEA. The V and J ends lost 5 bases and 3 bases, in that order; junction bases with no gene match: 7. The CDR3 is CASSRGTSGSKTDTQYF. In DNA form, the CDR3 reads TGTGCCAGCAGCCGAGGGACTAGCGGGAGTAAAACAGATACGCAGTATTTT.

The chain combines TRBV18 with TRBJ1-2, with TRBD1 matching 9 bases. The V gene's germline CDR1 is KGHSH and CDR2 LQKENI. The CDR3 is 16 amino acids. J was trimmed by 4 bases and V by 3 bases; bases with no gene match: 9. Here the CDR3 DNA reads TGTGCCAGCTCACCGGAGGGACAGGGAGGATCCTATGGCTACACCTTC. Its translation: CASSPEGQGGSYGYTF.

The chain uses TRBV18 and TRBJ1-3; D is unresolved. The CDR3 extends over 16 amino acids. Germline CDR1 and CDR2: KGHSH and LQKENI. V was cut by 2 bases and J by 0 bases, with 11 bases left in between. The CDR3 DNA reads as TGTGCCAGCTCACCAACCTACGTGGACTCTGGAAACACCATATATTTT. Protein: CASSPTYVDSGNTIYF.

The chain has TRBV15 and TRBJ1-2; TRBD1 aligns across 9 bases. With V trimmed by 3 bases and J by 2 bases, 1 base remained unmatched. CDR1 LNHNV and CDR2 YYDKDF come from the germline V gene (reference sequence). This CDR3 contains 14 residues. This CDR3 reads CATSSGQGNYGYTF. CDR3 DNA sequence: TGTGCCACCAGCAGCGGACAGGGGAACTATGGCTACACCTTC.

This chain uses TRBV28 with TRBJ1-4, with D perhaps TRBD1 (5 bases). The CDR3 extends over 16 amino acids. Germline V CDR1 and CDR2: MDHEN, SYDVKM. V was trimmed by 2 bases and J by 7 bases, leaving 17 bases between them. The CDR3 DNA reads TGTGCCAGCAGTTTAGCCCAGGGAAGGGTAGTTGAAAAACTGTTTTTT. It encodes CASSLAQGRVVEKLFF.

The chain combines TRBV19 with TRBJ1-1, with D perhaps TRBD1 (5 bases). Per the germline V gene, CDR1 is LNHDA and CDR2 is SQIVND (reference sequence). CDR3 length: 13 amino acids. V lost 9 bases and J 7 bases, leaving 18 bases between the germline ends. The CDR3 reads CASRRVTIGEAFF. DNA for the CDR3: TGTGCCAGCCGCAGGGTAACAATTGGTGAAGCTTTCTTT. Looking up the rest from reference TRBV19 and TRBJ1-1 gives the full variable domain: DGGITQSPKYLFRKEGQNVTLSCEQNLNHDAMYWYRQDPGQGLRLIYYSQIVNDFQKGDIAEGYSVSREKKESFPLTVTSAQKNPTAFYLCASRRVTIGEAFFGQGTRLTVV.

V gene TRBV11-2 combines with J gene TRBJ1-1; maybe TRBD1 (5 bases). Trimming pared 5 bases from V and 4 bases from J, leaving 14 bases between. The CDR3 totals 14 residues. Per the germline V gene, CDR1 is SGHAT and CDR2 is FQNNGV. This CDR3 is CASSPGGRGTEAFF. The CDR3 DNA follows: TGTGCCAGCAGCCCCGGGGGGAGGGGCACTGAAGCTTTCTTT.